This TCR beta chain appears in the sequencing data of a study of metastatic and nonmetastatic thyroid tumors. Study details: Both malignant and benign thyroid patients supplied peripheral blood and tumor or nodule tissue samples, across which the repertoires of these patients were then compared.

Nobody among the patients had been given any treatment before thyroid surgery. V lost 5 bases and J lost 7; bases outside the gene matches: 7. From germline, CDR1 is SGHAT and CDR2 FQNNGV. The CDR3 contains 15 residues. TCRdb re-analyzed the PCR reads through MiXCR. The table lists about 39,000 clones, 18% of them singletons. Sequencing input: tumor tissue. This TCR was recovered from a female donor with papillary thyroid cancer or a benign thyroid nodule (not recorded which). Some clones in this sample may be carry-over from other donors' samples. The genes are TRBV11-2 and TRBJ2-1; 11 bases align to TRBD1. CDR3 bases: TGTGCCAGCAGCCCAGGGACAGGGGGTAGGAATGAGCAGTTCTTC. It translates to CASSPGTGGRNEQFF.